Included here is one TCR beta chain sequence, with context. Original handling: Amplification from reference gene primers served as the basis for estimated nucleated cell counts. Generated by immunoSEQ multiplex PCR, the TCRdb table keeps only in-frame clones and is missing some. The DNA gave D and trimming, while V, J and clone size come from that table. There are some 260,000 clones in the sample; roughly nine tenths occur only once, and under 4% lies in the top ten. This sample is part of a study of blood T cell repertoires in COVID-19. Overall study: Some COVID-19 samples were acute and others convalescent; all came from the United States, Italy and Spain. From T cells, B-cell-depleted T cells, or PBMCs came the material, which was cDNA or gDNA.

The CDR3 is made up of 14 amino acids. Trimming shortened V by 3 bases and J by 2 bases, and 12 bases separated the two germline ends. Per the germline V gene, CDR1 is DFQATT and CDR2 is SNEGSKA (reference sequence). Source material: peripheral blood. The TCR comes from a man aged 18 to 30 with active or convalescent COVID-19. This sequence joins TRBV20-1 and TRBJ2-3, with TRBD1 as a possible D gene (5 bases). CDR3 sequence (DNA): TGCAGTGCTAGTTCAGGGAAGTTCACAGATACGCAGTATTTT. It specifies CSASSGKFTDTQYF.